These T cell receptor beta chains were read from a single sample in a study of molecular identifiers for immune sequencing clone quantification. One entry per CDR3 protein results from TCRdb running MiXCR on the PCR reads. The sample has over 600,000 distinct CDR3 sequences, 15% to 20% seen once. Specimen: naive CD8+ T cells from blood, with Jurkat cell RNA spiked in. These receptor sequences come from a human donor in good health. Some libraries in this study had Jurkat cell RNA spiked in. CDR3s include the opening cysteine and the closing phenylalanine or tryptophan. A D gene is named only where the DNA matches it firmly. A row's size may be missing; if present it is once, few, many or a size class.

-	TRBV12-3/TRBV12-4	TRBJ1-6	-	TGTGCCAGCAGCCTTACAGGGATTAATTCACCCCTCCACTTT	CASSLTGINSPLHF
-	TRBV6-5	TRBJ1-2	-	TGTGCCAGCAGTTACTCGAAGGGGGGCTATGGCTACACCTTC	CASSYSKGGYGYTF
-	TRBV30	TRBJ2-5	-	TGTGCCTGGAGTGGTCAAGAGCGCCGGGAGACCCAGTACTTC	CAWSGQERRETQYF
-	TRBV10-1	TRBJ2-7	many	TGCGCCAGCAGTGAGTCGGGCTACTCCTACGAGCAGTACTTC	CASSESGYSYEQYF
TRBD1	TRBV5-1	TRBJ2-2	many	TGCGCCAGCAGCGCAGAGAGCACAGGGGGCACCGGGGAGCTGTTTTTT	CASSAESTGGTGELFF
-	TRBV4-1	TRBJ1-3	-	TGCGCCAGCAGCCAAGAGCCCCGCAGCTCTGGAAACACCATATATTTT	CASSQEPRSSGNTIYF
-	TRBV5-8	TRBJ1-1	few	TGTGCCAGCAGCCTGGGCGTGCCCCTGGGGGATGAAGCTTTCTTT	CASSLGVPLGDEAFF
TRBD2	TRBV28	TRBJ2-3	many	TGTGCCAGCAGTTTAATTCGAGCGGGAGTTTACGATACGCAGTATTTT	CASSLIRAGVYDTQYF
-	TRBV7-6	TRBJ1-5	many	TGTGCCAGCAGCTTAGAAGACGGGCAGCAGCATTTT	CASSLEDGQQHF
-	TRBV20-1	TRBJ2-6	many	TGCAGTGCTAGAGATCTGTGGAGCGCTGGGGCCAACGTCCTGACTTTC	CSARDLWSAGANVLTF
TRBD1	TRBV7-9	TRBJ2-7	-	TGTGCCAGCAGCATAACCCGGGACAGGGGGAACTCCTACGAGCAGTACTTC	CASSITRDRGNSYEQYF
-	TRBV24-1	TRBJ1-1	many	TGTGCCACCAGTGTTTCGGAGAACACTGAAGCTTTCTTT	CATSVSENTEAFF
-	TRBV12-3/TRBV12-4	TRBJ2-3	many	TGTGCCAGCAGTTTAGCGTTCCAGGGGAGCACAGATACGCAGTATTTT	CASSLAFQGSTDTQYF
-	TRBV9	TRBJ2-1	-	TGTGCCAGCAGCGTAGCTACGGCCCCTAGCAATGAGCAGTTCTTC	CASSVATAPSNEQFF
-	TRBV28	TRBJ2-5	many	TGTGCCAGCAGTCCGCGCGGGGTCCGCGGGGTGGAGACCCAGTACTTC	CASSPRGVRGVETQYF
-	TRBV7-2	TRBJ2-4	-	TGTGCCAGCAGCTTAGTTCGGGGACAAGAAAACATTCAGTACTTC	CASSLVRGQENIQYF
-	TRBV7-6	TRBJ2-3	many	TGTGCCAGCAGCTTAAGCGGATTCGACACAGATACGCAGTATTTT	CASSLSGFDTDTQYF
-	TRBV4-2	TRBJ1-4	many	TGTGCCAGCAGCCAAGTTGGGTCCGCAACTAATGAAAAACTGTTTTTT	CASSQVGSATNEKLFF
-	TRBV29-1	TRBJ2-7	many	TGCAGCGTTGAAGACCAGGCTTTCAGCTCCTACGAGCAGTACTTC	CSVEDQAFSSYEQYF
-	TRBV6-5	TRBJ2-3	many	TGTGCCAGCACTAGTTCAGCAGATACGCAGTATTTT	CASTSSADTQYF
TRBD1	TRBV5-1	TRBJ1-1	many	TGCGCCAGCAGCTTGGGGGGACAGCTCAACACTGAAGCTTTCTTT	CASSLGGQLNTEAFF
-	TRBV7-9	TRBJ2-2	few	TGTGCCAGCAGCCCCCCGCGAGGCCTTGGCACCGGGGAGCTGGTTTTT	CASSPPRGLGTGELVF
TRBD1	TRBV29-1	TRBJ2-2	many	TGCAGCGCAGGGACAGCGAACACCGGGGAGCTGTTTTTT	CSAGTANTGELFF
-	TRBV20-1	TRBJ1-1	many	TGCAGTGCTAGTGAGATTATGAACACTGAAGCTTTCTTT	CSASEIMNTEAFF
-	TRBV6-2/TRBV6-3	TRBJ1-1	many	TGTGCCAGCAGTTACTCTAGAGGAGGGGGGCCGGTTCAAGCTTTCTTT	CASSYSRGGGPVQAFF
-	TRBV19	TRBJ2-7	many	TGTGCCAGTAGGCCCGAAGACACTCAGCCCTACGAGCAGTACTTC	CASRPEDTQPYEQYF
-	TRBV20-1	TRBJ2-7	few	TGCAGTGCTAGAGTTCTCCGTTCCTACGAGCAGTACTTC	CSARVLRSYEQYF
-	TRBV7-3	TRBJ2-1	many	TGTGCCAGCAGCTCGATTGAGAGCTCCTACAATGAGCAGTTCTTC	CASSSIESSYNEQFF
TRBD1	TRBV19	TRBJ2-6	few	TGTGCCAGTGTCGACAGGGCCAACTCTGGGGCCAACGTCCTGACTTTC	CASVDRANSGANVLTF
-	TRBV5-1	TRBJ1-3	many	TGCGCCAGCAGCCAAACAGACTCTGGAAACACCATATATTTT	CASSQTDSGNTIYF
TRBD1	TRBV7-9	TRBJ2-1	many	TGTGCCAGCAGCTTACAGGTTCCGGGACAGGGGGCCAATGAGCAGTTCTTC	CASSLQVPGQGANEQFF
-	TRBV19	TRBJ1-5	-	TGTGCCAGTAGTTCGGCAATCAATAGCAATCAGCCCCAGCATTTT	CASSSAINSNQPQHF
-	TRBV13	TRBJ1-2	many	TGTGCCAGCAGCTCAGAAAAGGCGTACTATGGCTACACCTTC	CASSSEKAYYGYTF
-	TRBV3-1	TRBJ1-1	few	TGTGCCAGCAGCCAAGTTATCTTTTCGGGGAATGGTGAAGCTTTCTTT	CASSQVIFSGNGEAFF
TRBD1	TRBV19	TRBJ2-7	few	TGTGCCAGTAGTATATGGGACAGCAGCTCCTACGAGCAGTACTTC	CASSIWDSSSYEQYF
TRBD1	TRBV27	TRBJ2-7	-	TGTGCCAGCAGTCACGTGGGGGACAGGGGCTACGAGCAGTACTTC	CASSHVGDRGYEQYF
TRBD1	TRBV13	TRBJ2-7	many	TGTGCCAGCAGCCCCGAGGGACAGGGCCCGATCTACGAGCAGTACTTC	CASSPEGQGPIYEQYF
-	TRBV20-1	TRBJ1-1	many	TGCAGTGCTGGGGGGGGGTTCAACACTGAAGCTTTCTTT	CSAGGGFNTEAFF
TRBD1	TRBV4-1	TRBJ1-5	many	TGCGCCAGCAGCCGAACAGGGGCAAATCAGCCCCAGCATTTT	CASSRTGANQPQHF
-	TRBV21-1	TRBJ2-7	many	TGTGCCAGCAGCAAAGGAGGGGGGCCCACAGTCTACGAGCAGTACTTC	CASSKGGGPTVYEQYF
TRBD1	TRBV6-2/TRBV6-3	TRBJ2-7	many	TGTGCCAGCAGCGCCGGGACAGGGTCGGGGTCCTACGAGCAGTACTTC	CASSAGTGSGSYEQYF
-	TRBV9	TRBJ1-1	once	TGTACCAGCAGAGAGGTTGAGACTGAAGCTTTCTTT	CTSREVETEAFF
-	TRBV7-8	TRBJ1-1	-	TGTGCCAGCAGCTTAGGGCAGGGACGATACACTGAAGCTTTCTTT	CASSLGQGRYTEAFF
TRBD1	TRBV29-1	TRBJ2-7	many	TGCAGCGTTGAGACAGGGGGCGGTTACGAGCAGTACTTC	CSVETGGGYEQYF
-	TRBV7-8	TRBJ1-5	many	TGTGCCAGCAGCCGAGGGGGAGTGGGCAATCAGCCCCAGCATTTT	CASSRGGVGNQPQHF
-	TRBV4-3	TRBJ2-3	few	TGCGCCAGCAGCCAGGGCCTTATTTCAGATACGCAGTATTTT	CASSQGLISDTQYF
-	TRBV28	TRBJ1-6	many	TGTGCCGAACAGGGCCCTTATAATTCACCCCTCCACTTT	CAEQGPYNSPLHF
TRBD2	TRBV11-2	TRBJ2-3	many	TGTGCCAGCAGGGCGGGAGCTACGCAGTATTTT	CASRAGATQYF
-	TRBV7-9	TRBJ2-7	-	TGTGCCATCAGCTCCATGGGAAAGGGAGACTCCTACGAGCAGTACTTC	CAISSMGKGDSYEQYF
-	TRBV5-1	TRBJ1-1	few	TGCGCCAGCAGCTTGCAGGGTTCAGGGGACACTGAAGCTTTCTTT	CASSLQGSGDTEAFF